This entry concerns a single T cell receptor beta chain. The antigen is unknown. Deletions cut 2 bases from V and 4 bases from J, with 10 bases between. CDR3 length: 14 amino acids. Germline V gene lookup returns CDR1 SGHTA and CDR2 FQGNSA. The survey-level immunoSEQ assay was used. Clones were read by immunoSEQ multiplex PCR, and TCRdb kept only the in-frame ones, dropping some. This table has around 12,000 clones, over 60% appearing once. The rectum was sampled with one to two pinch biopsies at colonoscopy. This sample was taken from a study of pediatric ulcerative colitis. Points from the study as a whole: Clonal expansions reduced rectal repertoire diversity in acute severe colitis.

The source is a boy between 5 and 17 years old who was a control in a study of pediatric ulcerative colitis. Sequencing input: gut tissue. This rearrangement joins TRBV7-2 to TRBJ2-3; D remains unclear. DNA of the CDR3: TGTGCCAGCAGCTTATATGTAATTGCAGATACGCAGTATTTT. It codes for CASSLYVIADTQYF.